This record covers a single T cell receptor (beta chain). Its target is unknown. This sample's time point: week 23, last vaccination. Vaccination comprised doses that each held 300 ug of mutant IDH1 20-mer peptide, plus topical imiquimod. Those who donated had recent WHO grade 3 or 4 IDH1-mutant, ATRX-lost astrocytomas. The data originate from a study of a mutant IDH1 vaccine in newly diagnosed glioma. On the study more broadly: Earlier treatment was radiotherapy, temozolomide, or both, with most getting both.

Generated by immunoSEQ multiplex PCR, the TCRdb table keeps only in-frame clones and is missing some. The data show under 85,000 clones, approximately 85% seen once. The study, taken as a whole, reports: Pseudoprogression appeared independent of alterations in top peripheral clonotypes.

This CDR3 contains 16 residues. CDR1 is SGHRS, CDR2 YFSETQ, per germline. The V segment lost 0 bases and the J segment 2 bases; nucleotides outside the gene matches: 2. The sequence derives from a woman between 50 and 59 years old with glioma. The chain uses TRBV5-1 and TRBJ2-3; 11 bases are shared with TRBD2. Material: PBMCs, obtained from a glioma patient whose treatment included an IDH1 peptide vaccine. The CDR3: CASSLGLAGLTDTQYF. The CDR3 DNA follows: TGCGCCAGCAGCTTGGGACTAGCGGGGCTCACAGATACGCAGTATTTT.